This TCR beta chain appears in the sequencing data of a study of blood T cell repertoires in COVID-19. Study overall: Italy, Spain and the United States were the sources of the convalescent and acute COVID-19 samples.

V was trimmed by 0 bases and J by 4 bases, leaving 10 bases between them. This CDR3 spans 15 amino acids. Germline loops: CDR1 SGDLS, CDR2 YYNGEE. TCRdb's table, derived via immunoSEQ multiplex PCR, lists solely in-frame clones and lacks some. This table has under 250,000 clones, roughly 83% appearing once. The chain is built from TRBV9 and TRBJ1-4, with TRBD1 as a possible D gene (5 bases). This TCR derives from a woman in her thirties or forties with acute COVID-19. The sequenced material came from PBMCs or T cells enriched from blood (not recorded which). DNA of the CDR3: TGTGCCAGCAGCGTAGCGGGACTGAGTAATGAAAAACTGTTTTTT. Its protein is CASSVAGLSNEKLFF.